The rows below give T cell receptor beta chains drawn from one sample of a study of lung T cells in sarcoidosis with Löfgren's syndrome. TCRdb recomputed calls from the reads with MiXCR, one row per CDR3 protein. The table records around 21,000 distinct CDR3 sequences, about 20% of them present only once. Specimen: CD4+ T cells from PBMCs. These receptor sequences come from a human donor with sarcoidosis (Löfgren's syndrome or another form), or a control subject (not recorded which). Both conserved end residues are trimmed from each CDR3. The D gene is left open where the match is weak. The size field is filled for only some rows; it gives once, few, many or a size class.

v_call	d_call	clone_size	j_call	cdr3_aa
TRBV7-2	TRBD2	medium-sized	TRBJ2-1	ASSTLAGGLTYNEQF
TRBV27	TRBD2	many	TRBJ2-1	ASSILRLAGGYNEQF
TRBV3-1	.	.	TRBJ2-1	TSSQVPPLVGEINEQF
TRBV7-2	.	.	TRBJ1-1	ASSLGGGAETF
TRBV7-9	.	many	TRBJ2-2	ASSLMTGELF
TRBV3-1	TRBD2	.	TRBJ2-3	ASSHARRASGASSTDTQY
TRBV5-5	.	once	TRBJ1-1	ASSGSAGHPIAF
TRBV19	TRBD1	.	TRBJ1-5	ASSTTRDRALPGNQPQH
TRBV6-5	.	.	TRBJ1-6	ASSYSLAVNSPLH
TRBV12-3/TRBV12-4	.	few	TRBJ2-7	ASGRGWETYEQY
TRBV11-2	.	many	TRBJ2-7	ASSLPGSYEQY
TRBV28	.	many	TRBJ1-5	ASSFSPGTQSYSNQPQH
TRBV29-1	TRBD1	.	TRBJ2-1	SVDRGQIGNEQF
TRBV3-1	.	many	TRBJ2-5	ASSQGASTQY
TRBV28	.	many	TRBJ1-1	AARRGINTEAF
TRBV30	TRBD1	.	TRBJ2-5	AWSVPGQGRETQY
TRBV3-1	.	.	TRBJ1-1	ASSQAGHKTEAF
TRBV20-1	.	many	TRBJ2-7	SAQTGTSEQY
TRBV27	TRBD1	medium-sized	TRBJ2-7	ASSFRDSDYEQY
TRBV27	.	medium-sized	TRBJ2-7	ASSTWGHPRPENNEQY
TRBV19	TRBD2	.	TRBJ2-3	ARGGRQGTSGAWDTQY
TRBV6-6	TRBD2	medium-sized	TRBJ2-3	ASSYSMSSGVKTDTQY
TRBV7-2	.	many	TRBJ2-3	ASSLSTGVHTDTQY
TRBV6-1	.	medium-sized	TRBJ1-1	ASRITGTPGTEAF
TRBV7-2	TRBD1	.	TRBJ1-4	ASSHSGTVEKLF
TRBV10-3	.	many	TRBJ1-5	AIGDSNQPQH
TRBV6-1	TRBD1	many	TRBJ1-5	ASSGTGGYSNQPQH
TRBV29-1	TRBD2	.	TRBJ2-1	SSRDYTSYNEQF
TRBV12-3/TRBV12-4	TRBD2	many	TRBJ2-1	ASSLRSGGYNEQF
TRBV9	.	many	TRBJ2-1	ASSVSGSSSYNEQF
TRBV14	TRBD1	many	TRBJ1-1	ASRGQAVNTEAF
TRBV7-6	.	.	TRBJ1-5	ASSLAGNQPRH
TRBV29-1	.	many	TRBJ2-5	SVALTTTQETQY
TRBV4-1	.	few	TRBJ2-1	ASSQDRTSAAYNEQF
TRBV28	.	medium-sized	TRBJ2-1	ASRIKILRDNSYNEQF
TRBV20-1	.	many	TRBJ2-1	SAGGYRPYNEQF
TRBV20-1	TRBD1	many	TRBJ2-7	SVQTGASSYEQY
TRBV6-1	.	.	TRBJ2-1	ASSPRFGSPTNEQL
TRBV12-3/TRBV12-4	TRBD2	many	TRBJ2-1	ASGRAGGPYNEQF
TRBV20-1	TRBD2	many	TRBJ2-7	SATASGRLYEQY
TRBV19	.	.	TRBJ2-1	ASSLGGKQF
TRBV10-3	TRBD1	many	TRBJ1-1	AISEPRQGSSGKAF
TRBV19	.	many	TRBJ2-1	ASSIGGAADEQF